This TCR beta chain was profiled in a study of shared clonotypes between healthy human individuals. Study-wide context: Sampling drew on donors who were a couple of women and a few men aged 18 to 49.

TCRdb keeps only in-frame clones here, not all; method: immunoSEQ multiplex PCR. The table shows millions of clones, with 85% to 95% occurring only once. Donors were healthy HIV-negative adults without recent acute infections or vaccinations. Every contributor of samples was a Caucasian grown-up residing in Nashville, Tennessee. The CDR3 extends over 17 amino acids. The V gene's germline CDR1 is SGHVS and CDR2 FQNEAQ. Trimming removed 0 bases from V and 1 base from J; junction bases left unmatched: 0. The sequencing sample was made of naive CD4+ T cells sorted from blood. Subset indicated: CD45RA+ positively selected. The TCR was taken from a man aged 18 to 29 in good health. The V call is TRBV7-8, the J call TRBJ2-3; 14 positions agree with TRBD2. The CDR3 coding sequence is TGTGCCAGCAGCTTAGCGACTAGCGGGAGGGGCACAGATACGCAGTATTTT. It encodes CASSLATSGRGTDTQYF. The full variable domain, its missing parts supplied by reference TRBV7-8 and TRBJ2-3, is GAGVSQSPRYKVAKRGQDVALRCDPISGHVSLFWYQQALGQGPEFLTYFQNEAQLDKSGLPSDRFFAERPEGSVSTLKIQRTQQEDSAVYLCASSLATSGRGTDTQYFGPGTRLTVL.